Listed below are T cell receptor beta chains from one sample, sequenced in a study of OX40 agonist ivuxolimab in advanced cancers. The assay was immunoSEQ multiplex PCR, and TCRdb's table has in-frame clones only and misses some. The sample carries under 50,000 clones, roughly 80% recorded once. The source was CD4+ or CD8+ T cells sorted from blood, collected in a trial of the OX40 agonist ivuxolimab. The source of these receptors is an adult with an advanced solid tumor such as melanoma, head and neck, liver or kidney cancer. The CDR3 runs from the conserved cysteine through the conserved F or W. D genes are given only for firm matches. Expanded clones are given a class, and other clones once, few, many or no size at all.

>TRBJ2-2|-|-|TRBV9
CASSVRGRANTGELFF
TGTGCCAGCAGCGTACGCGGGCGCGCGAACACCGGGGAGCTGTTTTTT
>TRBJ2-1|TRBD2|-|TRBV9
CASSDRSGRKTNYNEQFF
TGTGCCAGCAGCGACCGTAGCGGGAGGAAAACCAACTACAATGAGCAGTTCTTC
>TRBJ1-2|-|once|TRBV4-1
CASSQGKGNGYTF
TGCGCCAGCAGCCAAGGTAAAGGTAATGGCTACACCTTC
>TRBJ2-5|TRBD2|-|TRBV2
CASSPGTSGDYELKETQYF
TGTGCCAGCAGCCCCGGGACTAGCGGAGATTACGAATTAAAAGAGACCCAGTACTTC
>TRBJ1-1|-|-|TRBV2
CASSWTVGITEAFF
TGTGCCAGCAGCTGGACGGTCGGGATCACTGAAGCTTTCTTT
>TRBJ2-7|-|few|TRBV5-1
CASRTGHRDITSEQYF
TGCGCCAGCAGAACAGGTCACCGGGACATTACGAGCGAGCAGTACTTC
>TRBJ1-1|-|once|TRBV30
CAWRETGAYGEAFF
TGTGCCTGGAGGGAGACGGGGGCGTACGGTGAAGCTTTCTTT
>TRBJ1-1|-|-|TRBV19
CATKTGNLQNTEAFF
TGTGCCACCAAGACGGGGAATCTTCAGAACACTGAAGCTTTCTTT
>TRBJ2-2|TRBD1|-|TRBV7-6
CASSSGDRNTGELFF
TGTGCCAGCAGCTCAGGGGACAGGAACACCGGGGAGCTGTTTTTT
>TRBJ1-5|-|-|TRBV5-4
CASSRRYSNQPQHF
TGTGCCAGCAGCCGAAGGTATAGCAATCAGCCCCAGCATTTT
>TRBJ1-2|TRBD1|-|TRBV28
CASSGAGQGFYGYTF
TGTGCCAGCTCAGGGGCGGGACAGGGGTTCTATGGCTACACCTTC
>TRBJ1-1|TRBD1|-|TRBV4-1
CASSQGWGQGVEFAFF
TGCGCCAGCAGCCAAGGGTGGGGACAGGGGGTCGAGTTCGCTTTCTTT
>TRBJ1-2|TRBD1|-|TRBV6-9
CASSPRRTGDYGYTF
TGTGCCAGCAGTCCTCGAAGGACAGGGGACTATGGCTACACCTTC
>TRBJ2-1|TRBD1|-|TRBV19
CASSIRGQGGNEQFF
TGTGCCAGTAGTATACGGGGACAGGGGGGGAATGAGCAGTTCTTC
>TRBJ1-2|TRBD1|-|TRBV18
CASSPRQGSGGYTF
TGTGCCAGCTCACCCCGACAGGGGAGTGGAGGCTACACCTTC
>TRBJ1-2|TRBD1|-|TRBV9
CASSPGGQGDYGYTF
TGTGCCAGCAGCCCCGGAGGGCAGGGGGACTATGGCTACACCTTC
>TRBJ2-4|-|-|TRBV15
CATSRVQSLAKNIQYF
TGTGCCACCAGCAGAGTTCAGAGCCTAGCCAAAAACATTCAGTACTTC
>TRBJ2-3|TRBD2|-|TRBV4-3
CASSQELAATDTQYF
TGCGCCAGCAGCCAAGAACTAGCGGCCACAGATACGCAGTATTTT
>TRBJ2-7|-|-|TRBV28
CASSFWGEGEQYF
TGTGCCAGCAGTTTCTGGGGGGAAGGTGAGCAGTACTTC
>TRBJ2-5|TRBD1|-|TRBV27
CAILPPGQGEETQYF
TGTGCCATCCTACCCCCGGGACAGGGGGAAGAGACCCAGTACTTC
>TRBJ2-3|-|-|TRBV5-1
CASSLEGRTSTDTQYF
TGCGCCAGCAGCTTGGAGGGGAGAACGAGCACAGATACGCAGTATTTT
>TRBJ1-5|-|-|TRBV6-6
CASRLDSNQPQHF
TGTGCCAGCAGATTGGATAGCAATCAGCCCCAGCATTTT
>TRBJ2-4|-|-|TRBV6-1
CASSEGTVAKNIQYF
TGTGCCAGCAGTGAAGGAACGGTAGCCAAAAACATTCAGTACTTC
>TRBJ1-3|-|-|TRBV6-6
CASSYRGGNTIYF
TGTGCCAGCAGTTACAGGGGAGGAAACACCATATATTTT
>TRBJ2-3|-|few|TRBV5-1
CASSFLNLADTQYF
TGCGCCAGCAGCTTCTTGAACCTGGCAGATACGCAGTATTTT
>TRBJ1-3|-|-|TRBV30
CAWSRAGDVSGNTIYF
TGTGCCTGGAGCCGGGCAGGGGACGTCTCTGGAAACACCATATATTTT
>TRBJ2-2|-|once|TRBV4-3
CASSHRYLNTGELFF
TGCGCCAGCAGCCATCGATATCTCAACACCGGGGAGCTGTTTTTT
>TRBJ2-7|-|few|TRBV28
CASSFRRSEQYF
TGTGCCAGCAGTTTCCGCAGGTCCGAGCAGTACTTC
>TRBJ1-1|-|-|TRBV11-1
CASSLSTLRTEAFF
TGTGCCAGCAGCTTATCGACCCTGAGAACTGAAGCTTTCTTT
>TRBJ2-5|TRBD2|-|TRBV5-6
CASSLSGTSGRKVIETQYF
TGTGCCAGCAGCTTATCCGGGACTAGCGGGAGGAAGGTAATAGAGACCCAGTACTTC
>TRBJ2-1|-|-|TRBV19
CASSRTVNSYNEQFF
TGTGCCAGTAGCAGGACAGTGAACTCCTACAATGAGCAGTTCTTC
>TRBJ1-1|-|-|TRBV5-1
CASSLSQINTEAFF
TGCGCCAGCAGCTTAAGTCAGATCAACACTGAAGCTTTCTTT
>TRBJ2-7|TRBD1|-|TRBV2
CASLWDRNEQYF
TGTGCCAGTCTATGGGACAGAAACGAGCAGTACTTC
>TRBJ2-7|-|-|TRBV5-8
CASGRKGHSYEQYF
TGTGCCAGCGGACGAAAGGGACACTCCTACGAGCAGTACTTC
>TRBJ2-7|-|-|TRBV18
CASSPADWPYEQYF
TGTGCCAGCTCACCAGCAGATTGGCCCTACGAGCAGTACTTC
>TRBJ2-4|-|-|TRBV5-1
CASSLSDSIAKNIQYF
TGCGCCAGCAGCTTATCAGATTCGATAGCCAAAAACATTCAGTACTTC
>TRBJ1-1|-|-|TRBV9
CASSVVGVTDNTEAFF
TGTGCCAGCAGCGTAGTAGGGGTAACAGATAACACTGAAGCTTTCTTT
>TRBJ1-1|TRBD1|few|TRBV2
CASSDQGGTEAFF
TGTGCCAGCAGTGATCAGGGGGGGACTGAAGCTTTCTTT
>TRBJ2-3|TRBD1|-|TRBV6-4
CASSDNGQGTDTQYF
TGTGCCAGCAGTGACAATGGACAGGGAACAGATACGCAGTATTTT
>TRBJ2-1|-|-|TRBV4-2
CASSQDRGLVGSYNEQFF
TGTGCCAGCAGCCAAGATCGGGGTCTAGTAGGATCCTACAATGAGCAGTTCTTC
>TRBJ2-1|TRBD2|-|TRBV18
CASSPRLAGRAYNEQFF
TGTGCCAGCTCACCGCGGCTAGCGGGAAGAGCCTACAATGAGCAGTTCTTC
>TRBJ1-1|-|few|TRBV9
CASSVDAMNTEAFF
TGTGCCAGCAGCGTTGACGCCATGAACACTGAAGCTTTCTTT
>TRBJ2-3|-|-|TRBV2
CASSKGTEGDTQYF
TGTGCCAGCAGTAAAGGGACTGAGGGAGATACGCAGTATTTT
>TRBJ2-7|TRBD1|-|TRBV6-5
CASRYDRGSEQYF
TGTGCCAGCAGGTACGACAGGGGAAGCGAGCAGTACTTC
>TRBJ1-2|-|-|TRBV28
CASSLRDTWGYGYTF
TGTGCCAGCAGTTTAAGGGACACGTGGGGCTATGGCTACACCTTC
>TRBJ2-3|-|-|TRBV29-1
CSVRGVTGFSTDTQYF
TGCAGCGTTAGGGGAGTAACAGGGTTTAGCACAGATACGCAGTATTTT
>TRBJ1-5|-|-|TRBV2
CASKGDLYQPQHF
TGTGCCAGCAAGGGGGACCTATATCAGCCCCAGCATTTT
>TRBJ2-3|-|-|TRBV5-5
CASSTGDRGTDTQYF
TGTGCCAGCAGCACGGGGGACAGAGGCACAGATACGCAGTATTTT
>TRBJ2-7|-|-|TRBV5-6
CASSFTQTYEQYF
TGTGCCAGCAGCTTTACCCAAACCTACGAGCAGTACTTC
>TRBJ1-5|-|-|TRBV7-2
CASRSGAGGQPQHF
TGTGCCAGCAGATCCGGGGCCGGGGGTCAGCCCCAGCATTTT
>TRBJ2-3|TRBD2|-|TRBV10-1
CASSEGLAGRTDTQYF
TGCGCCAGCAGTGAGGGACTAGCGGGACGCACAGATACGCAGTATTTT
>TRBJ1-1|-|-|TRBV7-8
CASSLDRNTEAFF
TGTGCCAGCAGCTTAGACAGGAACACTGAAGCTTTCTTT
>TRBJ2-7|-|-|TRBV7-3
CASSKFGQREHYEQYF
TGTGCCAGCAGCAAATTCGGACAGAGAGAACACTACGAGCAGTACTTC
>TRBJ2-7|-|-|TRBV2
CASSEKGYEQYF
TGTGCCAGCAGTGAGAAGGGTTACGAGCAGTACTTC
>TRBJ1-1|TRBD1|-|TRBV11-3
CASSPRRGLPTEAFF
TGTGCCAGCAGCCCGCGGAGGGGGCTCCCGACTGAAGCTTTCTTT
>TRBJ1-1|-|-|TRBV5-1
CASSPPPGFTEAFF
TGCGCCAGCAGCCCCCCCCCGGGGTTCACTGAAGCTTTCTTT
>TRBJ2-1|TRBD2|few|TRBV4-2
CASRRQEGGTSGRGEQFF
TGTGCCAGCCGGAGACAAGAAGGAGGAACTAGCGGGAGGGGTGAGCAGTTCTTC
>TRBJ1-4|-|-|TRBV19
CASSMLTFATNEKLFF
TGTGCCAGTAGTATGCTGACCTTTGCAACTAATGAAAAACTGTTTTTT
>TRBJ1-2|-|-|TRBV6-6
CASSPGTNYGYTF
TGTGCCAGCAGCCCCGGGACTAACTATGGCTACACCTTC
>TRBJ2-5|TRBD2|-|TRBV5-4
CASSLKLAGIETQYF
TGTGCCAGCAGCTTGAAACTAGCGGGGATCGAGACCCAGTACTTC